This T cell receptor (beta chain) comes out of a study of neoadjuvant anti-PD-1 for oral cavity cancer. As to time point: after neoadjuvant nivolumab, at surgical resection. V lost 7 bases and J lost 0; bases outside the gene matches: 6. This CDR3 has 16 amino acids. Germline values: CDR1 SQVTM, CDR2 ANQGSEA. The table came from immunoSEQ multiplex PCR; TCRdb's copy has only in-frame clones and leaves some out. The sample gives around 68,000 clones, 85% to 90% of which show up once; around 2.7% is in the top ten. The rearrangement uses TRBV29-1 and TRBJ2-1; TRBD2 matches at 13 bases. The TCR was taken from a person between 40 and 85 years old with oral cavity squamous cell carcinoma. The sample consisted of PBMCs, taken after nivolumab (anti-PD-1) treatment. The CDR3: CSARGLAGSSYNEQFF. The CDR3 DNA is TGCAGCGCCCGGGGACTAGCGGGGAGCTCCTACAATGAGCAGTTCTTC.